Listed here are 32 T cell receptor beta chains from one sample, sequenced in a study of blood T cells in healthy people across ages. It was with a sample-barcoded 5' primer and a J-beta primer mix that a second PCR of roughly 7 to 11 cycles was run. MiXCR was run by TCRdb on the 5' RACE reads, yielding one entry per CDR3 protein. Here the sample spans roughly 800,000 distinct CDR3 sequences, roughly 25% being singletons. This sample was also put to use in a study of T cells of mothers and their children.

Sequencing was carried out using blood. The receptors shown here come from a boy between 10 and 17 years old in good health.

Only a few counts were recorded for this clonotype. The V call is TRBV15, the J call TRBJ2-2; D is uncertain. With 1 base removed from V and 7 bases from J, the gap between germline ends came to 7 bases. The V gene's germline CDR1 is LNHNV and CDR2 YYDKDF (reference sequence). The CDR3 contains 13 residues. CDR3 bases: TGTGCCACCAGCAGAGTTCTGGTCGGGGAGCTGTTTTTT. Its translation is CATSRVLVGELFF.

CDR3 in amino acids: CASSLGLSEKLFF. In DNA, the CDR3 is TGTGCCAGCAGCTTAGGGCTAAGTGAAAAACTGTTTTTT. The V call is TRBV7-2, the J call TRBJ1-4, with unresolved D. CDR3 size: 13 residues. V lost 1 base to trimming and J lost 7 bases, with 7 bases between them. CDR1 and CDR2 from the germline V gene are SGHTA and FQGNSA.

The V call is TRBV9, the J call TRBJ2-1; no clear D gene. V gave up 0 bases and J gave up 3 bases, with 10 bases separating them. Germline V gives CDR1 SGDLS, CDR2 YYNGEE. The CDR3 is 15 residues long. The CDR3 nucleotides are TGTGCCAGCAGCGTAGGAGACATTTACTACAATGAGCAGTTCTTC. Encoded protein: CASSVGDIYYNEQFF.

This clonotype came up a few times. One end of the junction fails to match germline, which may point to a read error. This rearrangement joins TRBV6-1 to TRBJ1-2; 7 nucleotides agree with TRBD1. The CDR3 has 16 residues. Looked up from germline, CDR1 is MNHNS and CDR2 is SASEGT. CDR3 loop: CAGSRALQGVNYGYTF. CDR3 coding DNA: TGTGCCGGCAGCCGAGCCCTCCAGGGGGTTAACTATGGCTACACCTTC.

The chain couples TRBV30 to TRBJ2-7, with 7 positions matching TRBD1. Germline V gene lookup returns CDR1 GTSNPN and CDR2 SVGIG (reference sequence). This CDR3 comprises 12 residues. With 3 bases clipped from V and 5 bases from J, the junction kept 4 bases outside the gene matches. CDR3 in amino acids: CAWSDRADEQYF. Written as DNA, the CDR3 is TGTGCCTGGAGCGACAGGGCGGACGAGCAGTACTTC.

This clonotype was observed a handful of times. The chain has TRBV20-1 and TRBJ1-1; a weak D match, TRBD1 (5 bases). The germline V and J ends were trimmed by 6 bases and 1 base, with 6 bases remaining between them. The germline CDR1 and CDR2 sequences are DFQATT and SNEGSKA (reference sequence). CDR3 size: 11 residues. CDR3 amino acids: CSAQGNTEAFF. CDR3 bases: TGCAGTGCCCAGGGGAACACTGAAGCTTTCTTT.

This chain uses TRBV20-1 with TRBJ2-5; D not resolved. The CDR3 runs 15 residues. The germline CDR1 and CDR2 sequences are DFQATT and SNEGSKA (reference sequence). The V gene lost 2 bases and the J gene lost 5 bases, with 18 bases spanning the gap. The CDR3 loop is CSARLAAALGETQYF. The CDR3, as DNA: TGCAGTGCTAGATTGGCGGCCGCCCTAGGGGAGACCCAGTACTTC.

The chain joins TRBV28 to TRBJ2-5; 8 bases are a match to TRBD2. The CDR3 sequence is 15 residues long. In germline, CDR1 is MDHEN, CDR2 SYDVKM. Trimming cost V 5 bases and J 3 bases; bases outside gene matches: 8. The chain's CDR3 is CASSGGGGLKETQYF. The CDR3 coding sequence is TGTGCCAGCAGTGGGGGCGGGGGGCTAAAAGAGACCCAGTACTTC.

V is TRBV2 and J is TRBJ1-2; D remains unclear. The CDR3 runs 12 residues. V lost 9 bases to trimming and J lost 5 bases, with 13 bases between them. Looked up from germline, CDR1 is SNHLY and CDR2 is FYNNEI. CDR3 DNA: TGTGCCAGTATACTATCGGGGTATGGCTACACCTTC. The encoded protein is CASILSGYGYTF.

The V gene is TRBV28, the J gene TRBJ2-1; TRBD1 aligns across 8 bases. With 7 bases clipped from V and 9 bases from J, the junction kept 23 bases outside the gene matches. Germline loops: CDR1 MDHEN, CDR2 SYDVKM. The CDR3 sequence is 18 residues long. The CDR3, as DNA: TGTGCCAGCACCCGTCGTGGACAGGGTAACGGGATGGGCAGTGAGCAGTTCTTC. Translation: CASTRRGQGNGMGSEQFF.

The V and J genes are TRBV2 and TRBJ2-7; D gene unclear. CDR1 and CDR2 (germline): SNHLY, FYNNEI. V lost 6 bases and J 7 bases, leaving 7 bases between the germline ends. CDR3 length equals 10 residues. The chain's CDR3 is CASREKEQYF. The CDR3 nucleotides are TGTGCCAGCAGGGAAAAAGAGCAGTACTTC. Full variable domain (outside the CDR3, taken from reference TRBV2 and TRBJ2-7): EPEVTQTPSHQVTQMGQEVILRCVPISNHLYFYWYRQILGQKVEFLVSFYNNEISEKSEIFDDQFSVERPDGSNFTLKIRSTKLEDSAMYFCASREKEQYFGPGTRLTVT.

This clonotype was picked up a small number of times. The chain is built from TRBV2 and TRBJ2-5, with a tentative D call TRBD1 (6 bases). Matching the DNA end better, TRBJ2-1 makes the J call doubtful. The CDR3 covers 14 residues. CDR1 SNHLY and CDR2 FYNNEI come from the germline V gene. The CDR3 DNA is TGTGCCAGCAAATCCGGACAGTACGGGGATGAGCAGTTCTTC. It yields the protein CASKSGQYGDEQFF.

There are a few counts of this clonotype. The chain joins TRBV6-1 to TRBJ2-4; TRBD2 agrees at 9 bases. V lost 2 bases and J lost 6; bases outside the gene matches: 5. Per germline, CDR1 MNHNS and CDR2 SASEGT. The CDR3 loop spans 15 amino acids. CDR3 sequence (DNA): TGTGCCAGCAGTGAAAATAGCGGGGGCGGAAACATTCAGTACTTC. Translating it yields CASSENSGGGNIQYF.

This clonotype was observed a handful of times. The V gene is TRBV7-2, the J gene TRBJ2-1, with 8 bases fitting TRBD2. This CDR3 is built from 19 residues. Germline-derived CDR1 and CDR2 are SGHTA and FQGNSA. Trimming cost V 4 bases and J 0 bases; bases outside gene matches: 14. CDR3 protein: CASSWITAGGGSSYNEQFF. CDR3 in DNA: TGTGCCAGCAGCTGGATAACGGCGGGGGGCGGAAGCTCCTACAATGAGCAGTTCTTC.

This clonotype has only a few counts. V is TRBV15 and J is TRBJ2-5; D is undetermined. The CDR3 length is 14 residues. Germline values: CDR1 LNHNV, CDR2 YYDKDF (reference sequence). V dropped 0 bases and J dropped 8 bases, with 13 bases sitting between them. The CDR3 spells CATSRENRGPTQYF. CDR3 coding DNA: TGTGCCACCAGCAGAGAGAATCGTGGCCCTACCCAGTACTTC.

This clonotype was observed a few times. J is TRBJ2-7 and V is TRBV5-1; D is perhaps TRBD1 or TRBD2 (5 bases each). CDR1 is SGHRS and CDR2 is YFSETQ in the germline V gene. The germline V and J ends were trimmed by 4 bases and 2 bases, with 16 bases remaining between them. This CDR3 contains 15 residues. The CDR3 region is CASSSVGTGPYEQYF. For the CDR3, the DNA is TGCGCCAGCAGCAGCGTAGGGACGGGGCCCTACGAGCAGTACTTC.

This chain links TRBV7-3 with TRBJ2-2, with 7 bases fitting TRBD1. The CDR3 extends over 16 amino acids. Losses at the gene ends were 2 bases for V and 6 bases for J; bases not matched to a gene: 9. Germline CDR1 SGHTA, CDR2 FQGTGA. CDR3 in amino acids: CASSLFATGSSGELFF. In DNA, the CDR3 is TGTGCCAGCAGCTTATTCGCGACAGGGTCGTCCGGGGAGCTGTTTTTT.

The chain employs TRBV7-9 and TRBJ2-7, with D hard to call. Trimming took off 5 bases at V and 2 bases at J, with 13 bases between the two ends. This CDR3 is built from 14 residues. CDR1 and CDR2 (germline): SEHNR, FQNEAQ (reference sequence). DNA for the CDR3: TGTGCCAGCAGCCCCGCTGTCCCTCCCTACGAGCAGTACTTC. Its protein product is CASSPAVPPYEQYF.

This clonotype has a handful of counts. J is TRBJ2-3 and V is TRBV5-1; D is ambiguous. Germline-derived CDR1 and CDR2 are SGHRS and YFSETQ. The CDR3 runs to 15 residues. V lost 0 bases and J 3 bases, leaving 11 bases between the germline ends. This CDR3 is CASSLALGSTDTQYF. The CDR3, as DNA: TGCGCCAGCAGCTTGGCCCTAGGATCGACAGATACGCAGTATTTT.

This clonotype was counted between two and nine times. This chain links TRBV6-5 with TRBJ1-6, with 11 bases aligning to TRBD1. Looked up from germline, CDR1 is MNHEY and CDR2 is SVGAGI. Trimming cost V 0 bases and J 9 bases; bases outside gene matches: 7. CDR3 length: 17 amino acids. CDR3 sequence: CASSYSDRGPFRSPLHF. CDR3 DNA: TGTGCCAGCAGTTACTCGGACAGGGGGCCGTTTCGTTCACCCCTCCACTTT.

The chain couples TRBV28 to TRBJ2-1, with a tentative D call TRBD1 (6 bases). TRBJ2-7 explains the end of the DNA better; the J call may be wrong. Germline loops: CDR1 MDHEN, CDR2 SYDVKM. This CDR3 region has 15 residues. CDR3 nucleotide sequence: TGTGCCAGCAGCTTACCCATCACAGGGACCTACGAGCAGTACTTC. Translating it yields CASSLPITGTYEQYF.

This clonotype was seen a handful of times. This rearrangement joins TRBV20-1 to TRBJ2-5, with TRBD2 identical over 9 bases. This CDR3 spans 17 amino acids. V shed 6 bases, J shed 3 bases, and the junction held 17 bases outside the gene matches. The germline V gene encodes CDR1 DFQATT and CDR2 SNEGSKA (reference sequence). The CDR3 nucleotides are TGCAGTGCAGGGACCGGACTAGCGCGGCGTTGGGAAGAGACCCAGTACTTC. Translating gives CSAGTGLARRWEETQYF.

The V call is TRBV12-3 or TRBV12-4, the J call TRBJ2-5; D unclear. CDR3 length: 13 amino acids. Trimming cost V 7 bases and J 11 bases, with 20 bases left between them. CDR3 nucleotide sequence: TGTGCCAGCAAGTCGACCGCAGAAAGTATGCAGTACTTC. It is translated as CASKSTAESMQYF.

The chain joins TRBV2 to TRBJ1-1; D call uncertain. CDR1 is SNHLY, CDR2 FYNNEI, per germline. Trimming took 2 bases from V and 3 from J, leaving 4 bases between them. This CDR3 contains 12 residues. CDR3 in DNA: TGTGCCAGCAGTGAATTGTACACTGAAGCTTTCTTT. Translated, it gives CASSELYTEAFF.

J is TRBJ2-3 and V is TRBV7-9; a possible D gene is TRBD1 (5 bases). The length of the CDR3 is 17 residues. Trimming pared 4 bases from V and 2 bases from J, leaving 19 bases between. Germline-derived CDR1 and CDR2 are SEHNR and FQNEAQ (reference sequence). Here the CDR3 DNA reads TGTGCCAGCAGCTCACTACTCCCAGGGATAGTCACAGATACGCAGTATTTT. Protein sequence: CASSSLLPGIVTDTQYF.

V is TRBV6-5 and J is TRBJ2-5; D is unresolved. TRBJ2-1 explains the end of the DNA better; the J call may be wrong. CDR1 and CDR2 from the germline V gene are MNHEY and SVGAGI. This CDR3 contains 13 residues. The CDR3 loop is CASSPTLVYEQFF. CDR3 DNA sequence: TGTGCCAGCAGCCCTACCCTGGTGTATGAGCAGTTCTTC.

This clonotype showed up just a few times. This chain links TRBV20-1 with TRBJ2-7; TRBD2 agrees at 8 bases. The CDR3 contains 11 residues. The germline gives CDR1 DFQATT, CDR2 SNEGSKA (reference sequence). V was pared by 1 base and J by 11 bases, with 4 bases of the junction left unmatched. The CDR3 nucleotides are TGCAGTGCTAGAGGGGGAGCGGGGGAGTACTTC. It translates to CSARGGAGEYF.

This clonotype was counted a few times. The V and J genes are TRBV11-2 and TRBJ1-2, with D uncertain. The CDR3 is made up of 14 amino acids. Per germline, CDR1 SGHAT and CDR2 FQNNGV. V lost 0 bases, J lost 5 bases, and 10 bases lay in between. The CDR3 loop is CASSLDKADYGYTF. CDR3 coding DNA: TGTGCCAGCAGCTTAGATAAGGCGGATTATGGCTACACCTTC.

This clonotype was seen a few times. This chain's CDR3 is CASTRDSPRNTEAFF. CDR3 nucleotide sequence: TGCGCCAGCACCCGGGACAGCCCCAGGAACACTGAAGCTTTCTTT. The chain recombines TRBV5-1 with TRBJ1-1; 7 nucleotides line up with TRBD1. This CDR3 has 15 residues. V lost 6 bases and J lost 1; bases outside the gene matches: 9. Germline V gene sequence: CDR1 SGHRS, CDR2 YFSETQ.

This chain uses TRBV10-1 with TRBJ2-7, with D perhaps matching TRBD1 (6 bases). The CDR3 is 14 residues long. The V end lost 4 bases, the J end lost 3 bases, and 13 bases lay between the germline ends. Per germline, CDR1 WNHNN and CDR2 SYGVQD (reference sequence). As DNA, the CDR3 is TGCGCCAGCAGTGCGAGGGGGATAGACTACGAGCAGTACTTC. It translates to CASSARGIDYEQYF.

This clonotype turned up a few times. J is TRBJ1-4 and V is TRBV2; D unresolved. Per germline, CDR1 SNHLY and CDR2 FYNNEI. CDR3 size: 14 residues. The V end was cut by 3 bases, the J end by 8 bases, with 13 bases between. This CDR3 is CASSEARQAEKLFF. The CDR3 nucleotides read TGTGCCAGCAGTGAGGCTCGGCAAGCAGAAAAACTGTTTTTT.

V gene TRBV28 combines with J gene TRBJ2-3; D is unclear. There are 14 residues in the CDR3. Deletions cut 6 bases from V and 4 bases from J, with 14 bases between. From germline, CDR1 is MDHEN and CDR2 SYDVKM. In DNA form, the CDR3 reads TGTGCCAGCAGAAGGAGTCGTCTCTCAGATACGCAGTATTTT. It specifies CASRRSRLSDTQYF.